This TCR beta chain derives from a study of blood T cell repertoires in COVID-19. As handled by the study authors: Reference gene primer amplification gave estimated nucleated cell counts. Profiled with immunoSEQ multiplex PCR; TCRdb holds only in-frame clones, not every one. V and J calls and clone size are given by that table; D and trimming were obtained from the DNA. The table shows 250,000 or so clones, with 88% occurring only once. J was trimmed by 0 bases and V by 4 bases; bases with no gene match: 5. From germline, CDR1 is MNHEY and CDR2 SVGAGI. CDR3 size: 15 residues. The age range of participants was about 18 to 89 years, with residence in around 22 US areas.

The TCR sequence derives from a woman aged 40 to 49 with acute COVID-19. This chain connects TRBV6-5 to TRBJ1-2, with 7 bases matching TRBD1. The sample taken for sequencing was PBMCs or T cells enriched from blood (not recorded which). CDR3 sequence reads: CASSSWDSTNYGYTF. In DNA form, the CDR3 reads TGTGCCAGCAGTTCATGGGACAGCACTAACTATGGCTACACCTTC.